The sequence of this T cell receptor (beta chain) was determined in a study of blood T cell repertoires in COVID-19. On the study more broadly: Spain, Italy and the United States supplied samples that represented acute and convalescent COVID-19. PBMCs, B-cell-depleted T cells, or T cells were the source of the cDNA or gDNA that made up the material.

Per the original data handling: For nucleated cells, counts were estimated from reference gene primer amplification. TCRdb's table, derived via immunoSEQ multiplex PCR, lists solely in-frame clones and lacks some. V and J calls and clone size come straight from that table; D and trimming were deduced from the DNA. The data show 90,000 or so clones, around 84% seen once. The CDR3 is 15 residues long. The junction had 7 bases not matched to a gene; V was cut back by 6 bases and J by 2 bases. Germline CDR1 and CDR2: SNHLY and FYNNEI. The V and J genes are TRBV2 and TRBJ2-1; 7 positions agree with TRBD1. This clonotype originated in a man between 60 and 75 years old with acute or convalescent COVID-19. Sequenced material: peripheral blood. CDR3 nucleotide sequence: TGTGCCAGCAGGGCTAACAGGGGAGCCTACAATGAGCAGTTCTTC. Translating gives CASRANRGAYNEQFF.